This TCR beta chain emerged from a study of blood T cell repertoires in COVID-19. Study background: Specimens from acute and convalescent COVID-19 originated in the United States, Italy and Spain.

The CDR3 sequence is 14 residues long. Germline CDR1 and CDR2: MDHEN and SYDVKM. Trimming took 8 bases from V and 8 from J; bases not matched to a gene: 10. The repertoire was sequenced with immunoSEQ multiplex PCR; TCRdb's copy has only in-frame clones and lacks some. This table has about 76,000 clones, less than 95% appearing once. The sequence came from a woman aged 45-59 years in a cohort sampled during active COVID-19. Sequencing was performed on peripheral blood. This chain joins TRBV28 and TRBJ2-1; 9 positions agree with TRBD1. The CDR3 sequence is CASRGDRVAHEQFF. The CDR3, as DNA: TGTGCCAGCCGGGGGGACAGGGTGGCCCATGAGCAGTTCTTC.